This entry features one TCR beta chain sequence. Its antigen has not been determined. Base qualities are missing; no much larger clone stands one base away. Collaborating institutions collected whole blood in K2EDTA tubes following their own protocols. For TCRbeta analysis, collaborator samples were shipped as frozen whole blood, as isolated PBMCs, or as DNA extracted from either sample type. The immunoSEQ Assay, a bias-controlled multiplex PCR, was used to amplify TCRbeta CDR3 regions from genomic DNA. The authors processed their data as follows. The number of nucleated cells in each sample was estimated by amplification of reference gene primers within the assay. To quantify the absolute abundance of each unique TCRbeta CDR3 rearrangement, sequence reads were collapsed and filtered. For each sample, productive Simpson clonality was calculated as the square root of Simpson's diversity index across productive rearrangements. Drawn from immuneACCESS, this table holds only the in-frame rearrangements with V and J called that TCRdb kept. Clones are partly lost; checked studies trace under half to an unresolved V gene and leave the rest unexplained. V and J calls and clone size are those listed in that table; D and trimming were worked out from the DNA. In this sample the table shows about 40,000 clones, around 87% of which occur a single time. The ten top clones hold about 9.2% of the sample.

This sample is drawn from a study of blood T cell repertoires in COVID-19 (TCRdb year 2020). About the full investigation: The collaborator samples originated in the United States, Italy and Spain and spanned the acute and convalescent phases of COVID-19. The prospective study material was composed of cDNA or gDNA derived from T cells, B-cell-depleted T cells, or PBMCs. Deeply sampled blood TCRbeta repertoires from subjects exposed to, actively infected with, or recovered from COVID-19 were included in the dataset. The repertoires were released in a freely available public database intended as a resource for research on the immune response to SARS-CoV-2. The samples were drawn from two sources: the first 160 participants of the ongoing ImmuneRACE study, and over 1,000 subjects contributed by 6 global collaborators. Sample metadata almost always included a de-identified subject ID, COVID-19 status, age in years and sex. Where HLA class I and class II types were available, the types were taken from metadata supplied by the sample provider, not from assay-based typing. What the work shows at the level of the full study, not this receptor alone: Clinical and demographic metadata were provided uncurated, with the amount varying by source and participant.

As encoded in the germline V gene (reference sequence), CDR1 is SGHNT while CDR2 is YYREEE. Ends trimmed: V by 4 bases, J by 4 bases; bases unmatched to a gene: 11. The CDR3 covers 16 residues, taking in both the cysteine and the phenylalanine. This entry keeps only the CDR3 DNA: 48 bases, framed from base 1. The sequence was obtained from a woman of 80 years or more with active COVID-19. Here the chain combines TRBV5-4 and TRBJ2-5; 9 central bases correspond to TRBD1. The sequencing sample was made of peripheral blood. The DNA sequence is given as TGTGCCAGCAGCCCGGGCGGGGCGGGACAGGGAGAGACCCAGTACTTC. Its translation is CASSPGGAGQGETQYF.